This T cell receptor beta chain originates from a study of CD8 T cells in ankylosing spondylitis (dated by TCRdb to about 2017). For context, the study as a whole: T cell receptor beta repertoires were profiled in healthy donors and ankylosing spondylitis patients so that disease-linked TCR variants could be found. The full study cohort comprised around 25 ankylosing spondylitis patients and approximately 100 healthy donors. Peripheral blood was sampled, and synovial fluid was additionally collected from ankylosing spondylitis patients.

General study outcomes and caveats: Significant enrichment of the disease-linked clones was reported in matched synovial fluid samples from ankylosing spondylitis patients. The disease-linked clones had a CD8+ phenotype and were found at relatively low frequencies in peripheral blood. Some TCR beta motif variants had previously been reported in synovial fluid and blood of reactive arthritis patients, which suggested common disease-initiation mechanisms. Blood from ankylosing spondylitis patients appeared to be characterized by a TCR beta motif made up of seven or eight highly homologous amino acid variants.

Including the terminal cysteine and phenylalanine, the CDR3 comprises 13 residues. Only the CDR3 portion is preserved as DNA: 39 bases, with reading frame beginning at the first base. V is pared back by 5 bases and J by 4 bases, with 11 bases lying between the germline termini. Remarks on this clonotype: Its antigen remains undetermined. No per-base quality is available; no much larger clone lies one base away.

TCRdb lists the instrument as Illumina HiSeq 2500. Quantitative 5'-RACE with molecular barcodes was used to prepare TCR beta libraries. The paper's data handling went like this. A new computational method, built on a probabilistic model of VDJ rearrangement, was used to identify disease-linked TCR variants. TCRdb reprocessing: public reads trimmed at Q25 with fastp, clones called with MiXCR, in-frame beta chains kept. Rows merge per CDR3 protein into single entries with the most common DNA and genes. The V and J calls were not made by the authors but by TCRdb's processing. In all, the sample holds 200,000 or so distinct CDR3 sequences, and more than 25% of those were seen once. The biggest ten clones account for under 8% of the sample.

The source is a male donor with ankylosing spondylitis or in good health (not recorded which). Sequencing was performed on blood, either unsorted or a sorted T cell fraction (not recorded which). The rearrangement combines TRBV12-3 or TRBV12-4 with TRBJ1-1; TRBD1 is a possible D gene, resting on 5 matching bases. The CDR3 loop reads CASSLWGTTEAFF. In nucleotides, the sequence is TGTGCCAGCAGTCTTTGGGGGACCACTGAAGCTTTCTTT.